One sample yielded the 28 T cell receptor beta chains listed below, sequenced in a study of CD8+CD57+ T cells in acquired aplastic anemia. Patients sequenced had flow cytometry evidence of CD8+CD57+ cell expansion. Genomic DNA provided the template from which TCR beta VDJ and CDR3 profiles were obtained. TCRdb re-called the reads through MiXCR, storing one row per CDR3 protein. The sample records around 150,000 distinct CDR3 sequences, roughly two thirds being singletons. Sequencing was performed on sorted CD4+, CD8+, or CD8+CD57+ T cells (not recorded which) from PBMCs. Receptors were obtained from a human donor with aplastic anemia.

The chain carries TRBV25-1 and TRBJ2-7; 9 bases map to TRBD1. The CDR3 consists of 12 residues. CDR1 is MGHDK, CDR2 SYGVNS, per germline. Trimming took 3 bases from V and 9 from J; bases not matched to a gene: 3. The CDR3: CASSDTGGGQYF. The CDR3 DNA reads TGTGCCAGCAGTGACACAGGGGGCGGGCAGTACTTC.

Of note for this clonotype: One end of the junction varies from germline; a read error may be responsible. The CDR3 loop is CSARSWTDRQYF. In nucleotides, the CDR3 is TGCAGTGCTAGATCGTGGACAGATAGGCAGTATTTT. V is TRBV20-1 and J is TRBJ2-3, with D tentatively TRBD1 (6 bases). Per the germline V gene, CDR1 is DFQATT and CDR2 is SNEGSKA (reference sequence). This CDR3 has 12 amino acids.

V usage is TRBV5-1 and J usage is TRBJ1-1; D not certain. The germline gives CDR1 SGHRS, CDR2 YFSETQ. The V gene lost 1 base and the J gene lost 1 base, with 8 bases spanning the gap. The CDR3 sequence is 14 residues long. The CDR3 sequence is CASSLRAENTEAFF. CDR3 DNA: TGCGCCAGCAGCTTGAGGGCAGAGAACACTGAAGCTTTCTTT.

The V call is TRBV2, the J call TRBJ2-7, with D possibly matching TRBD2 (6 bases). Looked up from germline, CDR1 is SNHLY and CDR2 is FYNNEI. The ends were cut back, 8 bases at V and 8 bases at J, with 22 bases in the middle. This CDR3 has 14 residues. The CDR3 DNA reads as TGTGCCAGCCTCGGGGACTCTGGTAGTTGGAAGCAGTACTTC. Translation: CASLGDSGSWKQYF.

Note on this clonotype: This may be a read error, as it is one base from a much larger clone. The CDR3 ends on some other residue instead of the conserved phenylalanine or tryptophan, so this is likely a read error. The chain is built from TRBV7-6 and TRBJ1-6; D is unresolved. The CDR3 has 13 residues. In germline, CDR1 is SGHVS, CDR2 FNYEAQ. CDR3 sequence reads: CASSDTLGSPLHS. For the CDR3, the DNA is TGTGCTAGCAGCGACACATTGGGTTCACCCCTCCACTCT.

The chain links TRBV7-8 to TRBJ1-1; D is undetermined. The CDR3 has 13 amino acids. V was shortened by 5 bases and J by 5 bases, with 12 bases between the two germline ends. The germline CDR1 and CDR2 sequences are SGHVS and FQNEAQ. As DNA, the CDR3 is TGTGCCAGCAGCCCACAAGTTCGGACTGAAGCTTTCTTT. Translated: CASSPQVRTEAFF.

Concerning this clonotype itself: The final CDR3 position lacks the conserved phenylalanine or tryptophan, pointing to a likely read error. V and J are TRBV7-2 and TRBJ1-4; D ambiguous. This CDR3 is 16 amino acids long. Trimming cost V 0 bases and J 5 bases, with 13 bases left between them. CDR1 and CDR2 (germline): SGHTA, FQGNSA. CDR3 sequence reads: CASSLASHPNNEKLFS. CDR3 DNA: TGTGCCAGCAGCTTAGCGTCCCATCCGAACAATGAAAAACTGTTTTCT.

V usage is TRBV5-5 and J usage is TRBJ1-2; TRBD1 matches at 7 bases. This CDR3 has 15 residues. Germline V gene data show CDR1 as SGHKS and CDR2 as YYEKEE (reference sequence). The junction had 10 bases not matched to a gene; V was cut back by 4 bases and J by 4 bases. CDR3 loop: CASSKAGTASYGYTF. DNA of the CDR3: TGTGCCAGCAGCAAAGCCGGGACAGCGAGCTATGGCTACACCTTC.

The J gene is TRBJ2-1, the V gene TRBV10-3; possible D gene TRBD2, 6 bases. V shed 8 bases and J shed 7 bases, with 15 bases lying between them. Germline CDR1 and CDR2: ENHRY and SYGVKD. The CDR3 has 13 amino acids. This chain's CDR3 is CAIGLSGLNEQFF. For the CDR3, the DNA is TGTGCCATCGGTCTTAGCGGCTTGAATGAGCAGTTCTTC.

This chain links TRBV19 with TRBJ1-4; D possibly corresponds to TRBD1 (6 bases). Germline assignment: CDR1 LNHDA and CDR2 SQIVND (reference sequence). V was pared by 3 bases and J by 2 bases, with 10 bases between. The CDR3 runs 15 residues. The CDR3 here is CASSMMGGTNEKLFF. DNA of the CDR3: TGTGCCAGTAGTATGATGGGGGGCACTAATGAAAAACTGTTTTTT.

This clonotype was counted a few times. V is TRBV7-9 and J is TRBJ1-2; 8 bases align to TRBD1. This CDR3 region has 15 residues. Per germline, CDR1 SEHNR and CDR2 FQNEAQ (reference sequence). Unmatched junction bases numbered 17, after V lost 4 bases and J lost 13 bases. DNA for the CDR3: TGTGCCAGCAGCTCTGGGGCAGGGGGCTTCCAGGGGGTCACCTTC. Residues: CASSSGAGGFQGVTF.

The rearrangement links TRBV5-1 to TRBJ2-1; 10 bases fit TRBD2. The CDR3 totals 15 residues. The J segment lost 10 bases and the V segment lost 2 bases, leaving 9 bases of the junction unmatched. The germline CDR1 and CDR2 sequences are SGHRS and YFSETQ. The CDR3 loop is CASSFESGGAKEQFF. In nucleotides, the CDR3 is TGCGCCAGCAGCTTTGAAAGCGGGGGGGCAAAGGAGCAGTTCTTC.

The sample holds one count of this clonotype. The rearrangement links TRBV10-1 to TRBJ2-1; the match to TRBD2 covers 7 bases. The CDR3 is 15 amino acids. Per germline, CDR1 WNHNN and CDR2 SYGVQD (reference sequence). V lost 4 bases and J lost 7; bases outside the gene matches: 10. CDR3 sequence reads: CASSASRGLLNEQFF. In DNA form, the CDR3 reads TGCGCCAGCAGTGCTTCGCGGGGACTATTAAATGAGCAGTTCTTC.

The CDR3 nucleotides are TGTGCCACCAGTGAAGGACTCTCGGGCGGGGAGCAGTTCTTC. Its translation: CATSEGLSGGEQFF. V is TRBV24-1 and J is TRBJ2-1, with D possibly TRBD2 on 5 matching bases. The CDR3 totals 14 residues. V shed 4 bases and J shed 10 bases, with 16 bases lying between them. Germline CDR1 is KGHDR and CDR2 is SFDVKD.

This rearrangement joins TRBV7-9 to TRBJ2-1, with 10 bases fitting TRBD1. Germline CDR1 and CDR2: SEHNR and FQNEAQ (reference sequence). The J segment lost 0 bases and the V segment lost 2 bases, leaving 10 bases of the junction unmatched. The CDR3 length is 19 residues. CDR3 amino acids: CASSLFVGQGRISYNEQFF. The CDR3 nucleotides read TGTGCCAGCAGCTTATTTGTGGGACAGGGGAGAATCTCCTACAATGAGCAGTTCTTC. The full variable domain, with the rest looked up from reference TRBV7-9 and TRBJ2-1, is DTGVSQNPRHKITKRGQNVTFRCDPISEHNRLYWYRQTLGQGPEFLTYFQNEAQLEKSRLLSDRFSAERPKGSFSTLEIQRTEQGDSAMYLCASSLFVGQGRISYNEQFFGPGTRLTVL.

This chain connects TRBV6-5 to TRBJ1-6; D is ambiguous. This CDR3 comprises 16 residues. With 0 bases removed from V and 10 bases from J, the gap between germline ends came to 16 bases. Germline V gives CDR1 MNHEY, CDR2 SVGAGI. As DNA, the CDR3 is TGTGCCAGCAGTTACTCGATTCTTAACTACAACTCACCCCTCCACTTT. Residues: CASSYSILNYNSPLHF.

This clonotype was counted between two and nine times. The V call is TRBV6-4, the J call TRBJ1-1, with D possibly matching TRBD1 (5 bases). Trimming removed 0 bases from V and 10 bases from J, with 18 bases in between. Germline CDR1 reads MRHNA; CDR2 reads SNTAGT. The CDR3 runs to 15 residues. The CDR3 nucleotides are TGTGCCAGCAGTGACTCCAGGGACCCCAGCTCTGGAGCTTTCTTT. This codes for CASSDSRDPSSGAFF.

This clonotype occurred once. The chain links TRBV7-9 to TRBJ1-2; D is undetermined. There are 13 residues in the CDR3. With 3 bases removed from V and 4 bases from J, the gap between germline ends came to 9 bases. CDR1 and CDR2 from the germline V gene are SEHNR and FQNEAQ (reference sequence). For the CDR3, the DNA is TGTGCCAGCAGCTTTCCGGGGTCCTATGGCTACACCTTC. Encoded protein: CASSFPGSYGYTF.

This CDR3 reads CASSSRQGSNEQYF. The CDR3 nucleotides are TGTGCCAGTAGTTCCCGACAGGGGTCCAACGAGCAGTACTTC. The gene calls are TRBV19 and TRBJ2-7, with 8 bases lining up with TRBD1. Germline V gene data show CDR1 as LNHDA and CDR2 as SQIVND (reference sequence). This CDR3 contains 14 residues. After removal of 5 bases from V and 5 bases from J, the junction contained 8 bases not matched to a gene.

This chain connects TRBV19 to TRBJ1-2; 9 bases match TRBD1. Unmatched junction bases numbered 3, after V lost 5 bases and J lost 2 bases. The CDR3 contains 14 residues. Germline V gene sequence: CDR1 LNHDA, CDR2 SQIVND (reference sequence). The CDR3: CASSSDRGNYGYTF. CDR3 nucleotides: TGTGCCAGTAGTTCGGACAGGGGCAACTATGGCTACACCTTC.

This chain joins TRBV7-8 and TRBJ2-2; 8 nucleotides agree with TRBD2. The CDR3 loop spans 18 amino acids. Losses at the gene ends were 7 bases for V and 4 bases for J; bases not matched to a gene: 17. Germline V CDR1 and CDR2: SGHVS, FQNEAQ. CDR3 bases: TGTGCCAGCACCCCCCGGGAAGCGGGAGATCGTGGCACCGGGGAGCTGTTTTTT. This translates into CASTPREAGDRGTGELFF. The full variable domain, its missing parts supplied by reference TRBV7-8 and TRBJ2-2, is GAGVSQSPRYKVAKRGQDVALRCDPISGHVSLFWYQQALGQGPEFLTYFQNEAQLDKSGLPSDRFFAERPEGSVSTLKIQRTQQEDSAVYLCASTPREAGDRGTGELFFGEGSRLTVL.

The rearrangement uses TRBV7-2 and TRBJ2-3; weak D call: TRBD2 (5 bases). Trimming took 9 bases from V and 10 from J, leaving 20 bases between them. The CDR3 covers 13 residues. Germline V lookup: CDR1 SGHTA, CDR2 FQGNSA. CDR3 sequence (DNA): TGTGCCAGTAGCCCCCCGCTGGAGAGGGCGCAGTATTTT. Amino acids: CASSPPLERAQYF. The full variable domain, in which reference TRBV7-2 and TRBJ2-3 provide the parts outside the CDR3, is GAGVSQSPSNKVTEKGKDVELRCDPISGHTALYWYRQSLGQGLEFLIYFQGNSAPDKSGLPSDRFSAERTGGSVSTLTIQRTQQEDSAVYLCASSPPLERAQYFGPGTRLTVL.

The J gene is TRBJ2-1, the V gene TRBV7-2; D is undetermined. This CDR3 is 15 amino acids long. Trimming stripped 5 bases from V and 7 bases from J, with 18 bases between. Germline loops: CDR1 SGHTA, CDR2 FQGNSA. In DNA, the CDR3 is TGTGCCAGCAGCCCAAATCCCGCCCTGGGGAATGAGCAGTTCTTC. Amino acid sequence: CASSPNPALGNEQFF. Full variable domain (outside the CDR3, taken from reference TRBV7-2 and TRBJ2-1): GAGVSQSPSNKVTEKGKDVELRCDPISGHTALYWYRQSLGQGLEFLIYFQGNSAPDKSGLPSDRFSAERTGGSVSTLTIQRTQQEDSAVYLCASSPNPALGNEQFFGPGTRLTVL.

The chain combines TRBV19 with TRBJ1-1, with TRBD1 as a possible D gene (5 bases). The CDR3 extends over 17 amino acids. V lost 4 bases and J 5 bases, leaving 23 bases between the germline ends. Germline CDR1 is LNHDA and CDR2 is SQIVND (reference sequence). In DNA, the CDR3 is TGTGCCAGTAGTACTCAACCGGGTGGGGGAAGGATGACTGAAGCTTTCTTT. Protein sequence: CASSTQPGGGRMTEAFF. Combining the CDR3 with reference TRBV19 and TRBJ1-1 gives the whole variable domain DGGITQSPKYLFRKEGQNVTLSCEQNLNHDAMYWYRQDPGQGLRLIYYSQIVNDFQKGDIAEGYSVSREKKESFPLTVTSAQKNPTAFYLCASSTQPGGGRMTEAFFGQGTRLTVV.

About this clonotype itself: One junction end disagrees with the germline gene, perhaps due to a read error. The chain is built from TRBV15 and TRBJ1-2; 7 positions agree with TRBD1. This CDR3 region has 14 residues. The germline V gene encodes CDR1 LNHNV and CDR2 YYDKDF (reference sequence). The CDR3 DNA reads TGTGCCGCCAGCAGTACAGGGGTGGACTATGGCTACACCTTC. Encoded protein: CAASSTGVDYGYTF.

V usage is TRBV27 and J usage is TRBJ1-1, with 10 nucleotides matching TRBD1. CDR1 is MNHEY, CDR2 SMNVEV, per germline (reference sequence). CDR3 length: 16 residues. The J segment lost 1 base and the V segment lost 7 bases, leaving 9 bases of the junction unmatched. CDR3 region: CASTLGTGVGNTEAFF. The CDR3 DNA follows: TGTGCCAGCACCCTCGGGACAGGGGTGGGGAACACTGAAGCTTTCTTT.

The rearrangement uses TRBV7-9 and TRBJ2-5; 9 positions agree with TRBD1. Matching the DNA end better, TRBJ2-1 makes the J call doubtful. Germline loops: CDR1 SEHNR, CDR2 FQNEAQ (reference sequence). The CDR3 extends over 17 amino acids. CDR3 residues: CASSRSGAPGQGNEQFF. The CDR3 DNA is TGTGCCAGCAGTCGCTCCGGGGCCCCGGGACAGGGCAATGAGCAGTTCTTC.

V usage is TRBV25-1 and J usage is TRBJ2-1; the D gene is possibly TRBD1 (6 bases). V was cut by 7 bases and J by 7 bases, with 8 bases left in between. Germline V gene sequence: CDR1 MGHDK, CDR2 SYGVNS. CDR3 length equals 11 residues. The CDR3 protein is CASTGANEQFF. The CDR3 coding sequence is TGTGCCAGCACAGGGGCTAATGAGCAGTTCTTC.